The present T cell receptor (beta chain) was sequenced within a study of blood T cell repertoires in COVID-19. Study-level information: The origin of the acute and convalescent COVID-19 samples was the United States, Italy and Spain. Sources were T cells, B-cell-depleted T cells, or PBMCs; the material itself was cDNA or gDNA.

The repertoire was sequenced with immunoSEQ multiplex PCR; TCRdb's copy has only in-frame clones and lacks some. The table records about 120,000 clones, approximately 81% of them present only once. The CDR3 loop spans 17 amino acids. The V and J ends lost 4 bases and 3 bases, in that order; junction bases with no gene match: 9. Germline CDR1 MGHDK, CDR2 SYGVNS. The genes are TRBV25-1 and TRBJ2-1; TRBD1 matches 10 bases. Specimen: peripheral blood. The TCR sequence derives from a middle-aged man with active or convalescent COVID-19. The CDR3 loop reads CASSAVVGTGDYNEQFF. The CDR3, as DNA: TGTGCCAGCAGTGCAGTTGTTGGGACAGGGGACTACAATGAGCAGTTCTTC.